Presented here are 9 T cell receptor beta chains from one specimen sequenced in a study of T-cell reconstitution after alpha-beta-depleted transplantation in children. Unique molecular identifiers were used in preparing the TCRbeta library. TCRdb reprocessed the PCR reads with MiXCR, giving one entry per CDR3 protein. In the table there are over 400,000 distinct CDR3 sequences, roughly an eighth of which are singletons. The source was PBMCs from the stem cell graft donor, collected from the stem cell graft. The receptors originated from a human donor who donated a stem cell graft to a child with combined immunodeficiency.

This clonotype came up many times. The V gene is TRBV6-5, the J gene TRBJ2-7; 7 bases align to TRBD1. The CDR3 runs 14 residues. V lost 6 bases to trimming and J lost 0 bases; unmatched junction nucleotides: 5. Per germline, CDR1 MNHEY and CDR2 SVGAGI. The CDR3 loop is CASRGQASSYEQYF. CDR3 DNA: TGTGCCAGCAGAGGACAGGCCAGCTCCTACGAGCAGTACTTC.

This clonotype was seen a few times. The chain is built from TRBV6-5 and TRBJ2-7, with TRBD1 matching 10 bases. The CDR3 covers 15 residues. Germline values: CDR1 MNHEY, CDR2 SVGAGI. V was pared by 2 bases and J by 4 bases, with 5 bases of the junction left unmatched. The CDR3 DNA sequence: TGTGCCAGCAGTTACCGGGGACAGGGGAGGTACGAGCAGTACTTC. This gives the protein CASSYRGQGRYEQYF.

This clonotype was detected a few times. The chain has TRBV7-9 and TRBJ2-2, with 7 bases identical to TRBD2. The V segment lost 2 bases and the J segment 4 bases; nucleotides outside the gene matches: 1. This CDR3 has 14 amino acids. Germline CDR1 reads SEHNR; CDR2 reads FQNEAQ (reference sequence). The CDR3 loop reads CASSLLAATGELFF. CDR3 DNA sequence: TGTGCCAGCAGCTTACTAGCGGCCACCGGGGAGCTGTTTTTT.

This clonotype was picked up a small number of times. The gene calls are TRBV5-1 and TRBJ2-7, with 10 positions matching TRBD2. CDR3 length equals 16 residues. CDR1 SGHRS and CDR2 YFSETQ come from the germline V gene. Trimming removed 4 bases from V and 2 bases from J; junction bases left unmatched: 9. This chain's CDR3 is CASSNGLAEITYEQYF. Written as DNA, the CDR3 is TGCGCCAGCAGCAACGGACTAGCGGAGATTACCTACGAGCAGTACTTC.

The J gene is TRBJ2-3, the V gene TRBV7-2, with D hard to call. V was shortened by 4 bases and J by 10 bases, with 18 bases between the two germline ends. Germline CDR1 SGHTA, CDR2 FQGNSA. This CDR3 contains 14 residues. The CDR3 coding sequence is TGTGCCAGCAGCTCCGCCCAGTCCTCCCCCGCGCAGTATTTT. It is translated as CASSSAQSSPAQYF.

This clonotype appeared a few times. The gene calls are TRBV6-5 and TRBJ1-6; 10 nucleotides align to TRBD1. The J segment lost 10 bases and the V segment lost 5 bases, leaving 8 bases of the junction unmatched. Germline V gives CDR1 MNHEY, CDR2 SVGAGI. CDR3 length: 15 residues. The CDR3, as DNA: TGTGCCAGCAGTCTAAGGACAGGGGGAGAATCACCCCTCCACTTT. As protein: CASSLRTGGESPLHF.

This clonotype was detected ten times or more. This chain uses TRBV12-3 or TRBV12-4 with TRBJ2-1; D gene uncertain. Trimming left V 4 bases short and J 8 bases short, with 18 bases between. The CDR3 covers 15 residues. Here the CDR3 reads CASSYPLAANDEQFF. The CDR3, as DNA: TGTGCCAGCAGTTACCCCTTGGCCGCCAACGATGAGCAGTTCTTC.

In DNA form, the CDR3 reads TGCGCCAGCCAAACCGGGGACAACCATTACGAGCAGTACTTC. Translating it yields CASQTGDNHYEQYF. This sequence joins TRBV5-1 and TRBJ2-7; possibly TRBD1 for D (6 bases). This CDR3 is 14 amino acids long. Per germline, CDR1 SGHRS and CDR2 YFSETQ. V lost 7 bases, J lost 4 bases, and 18 bases lay in between.

The chain uses TRBV5-1 and TRBJ2-6; unclear D gene. This CDR3 spans 14 amino acids. Per the germline V gene, CDR1 is SGHRS and CDR2 is YFSETQ. Trimming removed 6 bases at V and 2 bases at J, with 9 bases between. The DNA for the CDR3 is TGCGCCAGCATATCCCAGCCTGGGGCCAACGTCCTGACTTTC. Encoded protein: CASISQPGANVLTF. Together with reference TRBV5-1 and TRBJ2-6, the CDR3 gives the full variable domain: KAGVTQTPRYLIKTRGQQVTLSCSPISGHRSVSWYQQTPGQGLQFLFEYFSETQRNKGNFPGRFSGRQFSNSRSEMNVSTLELGDSALYLCASISQPGANVLTFGAGSRLTVL.